Listed below are T cell receptor beta chains from one sample, sequenced in a study of beta chain features in type 1 diabetes. The method was immunoSEQ multiplex PCR; TCRdb's version includes in-frame clones alone and lacks a portion of them. The sample includes 300,000 to 450,000 clones, over 10% of them seen just once. Sequenced input: naive CD4+ T cells from blood. All receptors come from a young woman with type 1 diabetes. Each CDR3 is given with its conserved first and last residue. The D gene is left open where the match is weak. Rows may omit the clone size; those that give it use once, few, many or a size class.

j_call clone_size v_call d_call cdr3_aa cdr3_nt
TRBJ1-5 . TRBV18 . CASSLTGESNQPQHF TGTGCCAGCTCACTAACAGGAGAGAGCAATCAGCCCCAGCATTTT
TRBJ2-3 few TRBV25-1 TRBD1 CASSLDRTSTDTQYF TGTGCCAGCAGTTTGGACAGGACTAGCACAGATACGCAGTATTTT
TRBJ2-1 . TRBV19 . CASSIGRVNEQFF TGTGCCAGTAGTATCGGTCGGGTCAATGAGCAGTTCTTC
TRBJ1-2 . TRBV20-1 TRBD1 CSAGQGYGYTF TGCAGTGCGGGACAGGGCTATGGCTACACCTTC
TRBJ2-1 . TRBV6-5 TRBD2 CASSSERGSYNEQFF TGTGCCAGCAGTTCCGAGCGGGGGTCCTACAATGAGCAGTTCTTC
TRBJ1-2 . TRBV7-9 . CASSFGGGYGYTF TGTGCCAGCAGCTTCGGAGGTGGCTATGGCTACACCTTC
TRBJ2-7 few TRBV18 . CASSSTGREQYF TGTGCCAGCTCATCCACAGGGAGAGAGCAGTACTTC
TRBJ2-1 few TRBV28 . CASSLSGSSYNEQFF TGTGCCAGCAGTTTATCCGGGAGCTCCTACAATGAGCAGTTCTTC
TRBJ2-1 few TRBV14 . CASSQAHSYNEQFF TGTGCCAGCAGCCAGGCCCACTCCTACAATGAGCAGTTCTTC
TRBJ2-5 . TRBV21-1 . CASSLQNQETQYF TGTGCCAGCAGTCTACAGAACCAAGAGACCCAGTACTTC
TRBJ2-2 few TRBV13 . CASSVTRTNTGELFF TGTGCCAGCAGTGTAACTCGAACGAACACCGGGGAGCTGTTTTTT
TRBJ2-3 . TRBV28 TRBD2 CASSLHPFSGDSTDTQYF TGTGCCAGCAGTTTACATCCATTTAGCGGGGATAGCACAGATACGCAGTATTTT
TRBJ1-2 few TRBV29-1 . CSVEMGATNYGYTF TGCAGCGTTGAAATGGGGGCCACTAACTATGGCTACACCTTC
TRBJ2-5 . TRBV13 . CASSRSETQYF TGTGCCAGCAGCCGTAGCGAGACCCAGTACTTC
TRBJ2-7 few TRBV2 TRBD1 CASSEGTGPYEQYF TGTGCCAGCAGTGAAGGGACAGGACCCTACGAGCAGTACTTC
TRBJ2-7 . TRBV5-4 TRBD2 CASREASGGSYEQYF TGTGCCAGCAGGGAAGCAAGCGGGGGCTCCTACGAGCAGTACTTC
TRBJ2-6 . TRBV29-1 . CSVMANSGANVLTF TGCAGCGTTATGGCCAACTCTGGGGCCAACGTCCTGACTTTC
TRBJ1-5 few TRBV30 . CAWSVQGTQHF TGTGCCTGGAGCGTACAGGGAACCCAGCATTTT
TRBJ1-5 . TRBV6-5 TRBD1 CASSSRQGYQPQHF TGTGCCAGCAGTTCGCGACAGGGATATCAGCCCCAGCATTTT
TRBJ2-7 few TRBV6-6 . CASSPMDGTYEQYF TGTGCCAGCAGTCCTATGGACGGGACCTACGAGCAGTACTTC
TRBJ2-7 . TRBV4-3 TRBD2 CASSPGTSGTHYEQYF TGCGCCAGCAGCCCCGGGACTAGCGGGACCCACTACGAGCAGTACTTC
TRBJ2-2 . TRBV29-1 . CSVEVWLSNTGELFF TGCAGCGTTGAAGTTTGGCTCTCGAACACCGGGGAGCTGTTTTTT
TRBJ1-2 few TRBV30 TRBD1 CAWGGQGSYTF TGTGCCTGGGGAGGACAGGGTAGCTACACCTTC
TRBJ2-3 . TRBV7-2 . CASSSPTATDTQYF TGTGCCAGCAGCTCGCCGACAGCGACAGATACGCAGTATTTT
TRBJ2-7 . TRBV9 TRBD1 CASSPGTGQSYEQYF TGTGCCAGCAGCCCCGGGACAGGGCAGTCCTACGAGCAGTACTTC
TRBJ1-4 once TRBV11-3 TRBD1 CASSKTTGDRFF TGTGCCAGCAGCAAGACAACAGGGGATAGGTTTTTT
TRBJ1-1 few TRBV14 TRBD1 CASSQYRGASEAFF TGTGCCAGCAGTCAATACAGGGGCGCATCTGAAGCTTTCTTT
TRBJ2-1 few TRBV11-2 . CASSSPRGKGEQFF TGTGCCAGCAGCTCCCCTAGGGGGAAAGGGGAGCAGTTCTTC
TRBJ2-5 few TRBV4-1 . CASSQDRLVGLQETQYF TGCGCCAGCAGCCAAGATCGGTTGGTCGGACTACAAGAGACCCAGTACTTC
TRBJ1-5 . TRBV4-3 . CASSQAVSDSQPQHF TGCGCCAGCAGCCAAGCAGTATCGGACAGTCAGCCCCAGCATTTT
TRBJ2-1 few TRBV4-3 TRBD2 CASSQGLAGFNEQFF TGCGCCAGCAGCCAAGGGCTAGCGGGGTTCAATGAGCAGTTCTTC
TRBJ2-1 . TRBV5-1 TRBD1 CASSPITGQGVNEQFF TGCGCCAGCAGCCCGATAACGGGACAGGGTGTAAATGAGCAGTTCTTC
TRBJ2-2 few TRBV19 TRBD2 CASSMGMLADPSNTGELFF TGTGCCAGTAGTATGGGGATGCTAGCGGATCCTTCGAACACCGGGGAGCTGTTTTTT
TRBJ2-7 . TRBV7-9 . CASSLGGLVSYEQYF TGTGCCAGCAGCTTAGGAGGTTTGGTATCCTACGAGCAGTACTTC
TRBJ2-3 few TRBV5-1 . CASSFAEPDTQYF TGCGCCAGCAGCTTCGCAGAACCAGATACGCAGTATTTT
TRBJ1-1 . TRBV23-1 . CASTVVQIPNTEAFF TGCGCCAGCACAGTCGTTCAGATTCCGAACACTGAAGCTTTCTTT
TRBJ1-5 few TRBV10-3 . CAISERETGNQPQHF TGTGCCATCAGTGAGCGGGAGACGGGCAATCAGCCCCAGCATTTT
TRBJ1-5 . TRBV6-6 . CASSHPLPNQPQHF TGTGCCAGCAGCCACCCACTACCCAATCAGCCCCAGCATTTT
TRBJ1-4 . TRBV7-9 . CASDPGATNEKLFF TGTGCTTCCGATCCCGGAGCAACTAATGAAAAACTGTTTTTT
TRBJ2-1 . TRBV5-1 . CASSLRRGAPHEQFF TGCGCCAGCAGCTTGCGTCGGGGGGCCCCCCATGAGCAGTTCTTC
TRBJ2-7 few TRBV29-1 TRBD2 CSVVGGLVSYEQYF TGCAGCGTTGTCGGGGGGTTAGTGTCCTACGAGCAGTACTTC